The source of this TCR beta chain is a study of identical twins. Broader study findings: Possibly, invariant MAIT and iNKT cells partly confounded zero-insertion analyses.

Comments on this clonotype: Its antigen is undetermined.

TCRdb analysed the 5' RACE reads with MiXCR anew, one entry per CDR3 protein. The sample contains hundreds of thousands of distinct CDR3 sequences, 24% of which appear only once. The CDR3 is 15 residues long. Germline CDR1 reads KGHSH; CDR2 reads LQKENI. The J segment lost 5 bases and the V segment lost 0 bases, leaving 3 bases of the junction unmatched. A further study also used this sample, focusing on T cells expressing NK-cell markers.

The rearrangement links TRBV18 to TRBJ2-2; 7 positions agree with TRBD2. The specimen sequenced was CD4+ T cells sorted from blood. This receptor was taken from a woman younger than 35 in good health. The CDR3 here is CASSPPWRETGELFF. The CDR3 region has the DNA TGTGCCAGCTCACCACCTTGGCGGGAGACCGGGGAGCTGTTTTTT.